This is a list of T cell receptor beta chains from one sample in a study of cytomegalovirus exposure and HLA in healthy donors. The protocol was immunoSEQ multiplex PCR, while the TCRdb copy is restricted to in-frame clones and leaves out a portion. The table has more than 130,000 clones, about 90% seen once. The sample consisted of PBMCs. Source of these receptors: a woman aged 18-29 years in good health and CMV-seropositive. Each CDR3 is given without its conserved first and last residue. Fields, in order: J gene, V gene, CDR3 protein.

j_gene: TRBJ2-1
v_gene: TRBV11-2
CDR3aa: ASSPRLGGLYNEQF

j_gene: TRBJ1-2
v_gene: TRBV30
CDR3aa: AWTRDRGQGGYT

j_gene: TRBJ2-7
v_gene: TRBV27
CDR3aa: ASSLSRAGGYNEQY

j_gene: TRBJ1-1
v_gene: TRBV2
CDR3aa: ASTMDRGSTEAF

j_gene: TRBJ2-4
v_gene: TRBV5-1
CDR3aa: ASSFSWGGQGRAKNIQY

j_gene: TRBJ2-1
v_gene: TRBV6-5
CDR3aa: ASSYAIGKGTF

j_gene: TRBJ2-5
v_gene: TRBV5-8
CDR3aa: ASSPSGRREETQY

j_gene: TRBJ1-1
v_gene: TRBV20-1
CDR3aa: SARPTSEAF

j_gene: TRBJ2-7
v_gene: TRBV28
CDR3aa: ASSQHPGLAGGIWYEQY

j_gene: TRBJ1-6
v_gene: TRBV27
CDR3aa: ASSVTGGRSPLH

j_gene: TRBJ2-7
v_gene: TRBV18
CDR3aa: ASSPPATRNEQY

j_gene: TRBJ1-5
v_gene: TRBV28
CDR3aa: ASRSGQESLPQH

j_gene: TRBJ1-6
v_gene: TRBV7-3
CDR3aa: ASSYSPAGRVSNSPLH

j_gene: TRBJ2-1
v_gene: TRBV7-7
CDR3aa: ASSSGTSASEQF

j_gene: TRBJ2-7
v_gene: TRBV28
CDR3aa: ASSVLEWHEQY

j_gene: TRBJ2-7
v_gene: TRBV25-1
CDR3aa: ASSDQGYEQY

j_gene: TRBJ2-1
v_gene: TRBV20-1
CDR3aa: SANRNEQF

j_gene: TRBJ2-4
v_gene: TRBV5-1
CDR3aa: ASSSIAGNKNIQY

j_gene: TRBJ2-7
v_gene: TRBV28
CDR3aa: ASFPRDRGTYEQY

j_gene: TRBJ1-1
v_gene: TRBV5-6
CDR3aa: ASSFTGTVNTEAF

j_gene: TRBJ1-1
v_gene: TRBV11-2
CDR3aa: ASSPQDRGLDTEAF

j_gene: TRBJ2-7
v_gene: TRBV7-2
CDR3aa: ASSLAGALGISYEQY

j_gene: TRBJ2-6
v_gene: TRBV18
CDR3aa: ASSPIEANSGANVLT

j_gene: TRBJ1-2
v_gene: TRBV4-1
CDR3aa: ASSQDNGVWENGYT

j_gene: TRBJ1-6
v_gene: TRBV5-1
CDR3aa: ASSPDPQGKQSPLH

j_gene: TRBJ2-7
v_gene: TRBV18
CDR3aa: ASSTADRVGYEQY

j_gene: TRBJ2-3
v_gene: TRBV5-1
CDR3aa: ASSVTGAHTDTQY

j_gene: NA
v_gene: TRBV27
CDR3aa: ASSLSSYEQY

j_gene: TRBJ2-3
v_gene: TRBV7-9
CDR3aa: ASSRGTRTSTDTQY

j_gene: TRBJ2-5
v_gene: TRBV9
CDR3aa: ASSVAAAGKETQY

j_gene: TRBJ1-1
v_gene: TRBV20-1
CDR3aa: SAWGIEAF

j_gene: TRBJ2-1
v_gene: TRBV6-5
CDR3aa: ASSYSAGGSYNEQF

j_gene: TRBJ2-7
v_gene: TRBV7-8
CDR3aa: ASSLGASGTSYEQY

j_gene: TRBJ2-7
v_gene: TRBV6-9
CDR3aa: HGGGNEQY

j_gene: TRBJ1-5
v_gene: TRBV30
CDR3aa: AWSVGRTSLSNQPQH

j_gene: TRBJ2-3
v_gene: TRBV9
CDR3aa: ASSVDGTDSSTDTQY

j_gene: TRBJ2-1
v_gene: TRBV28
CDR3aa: ASSPPHTNEQF